This is a list of T cell receptor beta chains from one sample in a study of shared clonotypes between healthy human individuals. Method: immunoSEQ multiplex PCR; TCRdb's copy keeps in-frame clones and lacks some. The sample shows around 700,000 clones, around 78% of them seen only once. Sequenced material: memory CD4+ T cells sorted from blood. Receptors originate from a woman in her twenties or thirties in good health. CDR3s include the opening cysteine and the closing phenylalanine or tryptophan.

v_gene: TRBV7-9; CDR3aa: CASSLGAEETQYF
v_gene: TRBV5-1; CDR3aa: CASSFDRSYGYTF
v_gene: TRBV5-1; CDR3aa: CASSSASGSYNEQFF
v_gene: TRBV28; CDR3aa: CASSRRDYGYTF
v_gene: TRBV5-1; CDR3aa: CASSPDRQGGYGYTF
v_gene: TRBV7-8; CDR3aa: CASSEREGRNGELFF
v_gene: TRBV7-2; CDR3aa: CASSWKTGGDTQYF
v_gene: TRBV27; CDR3aa: CASRDYTSSYEQYF
v_gene: TRBV4-1; CDR3aa: CASSRPGGNTEAFF
v_gene: TRBV28; CDR3aa: CASRRFPPFTGRDTGELFF
v_gene: TRBV18; CDR3aa: CASSPGSSYEQYF
v_gene: TRBV6-1; CDR3aa: CASSEQTTNEKLFF
v_gene: TRBV19; CDR3aa: CASSIDRLGEAFF
v_gene: TRBV5-6; CDR3aa: CASSLGGSGRGETQYF
v_gene: TRBV6-1; CDR3aa: CASSGWDGTYEQYF
v_gene: TRBV7-3; CDR3aa: CASSNNPRGFTGELFF
v_gene: TRBV6-1; CDR3aa: CASSWLNQPQHF
v_gene: TRBV11-3; CDR3aa: CASSLGGSTNTGELFF
v_gene: TRBV7-8; CDR3aa: CASSLPALPGANVLTF
v_gene: TRBV6-1; CDR3aa: CASSEGGTGSYEQYF
v_gene: TRBV6-5; CDR3aa: CASRQGSYGYTF
v_gene: TRBV2; CDR3aa: CASSGRDSESYNEQFF
v_gene: TRBV9; CDR3aa: CASSVAGANTGELFF
v_gene: TRBV7-3; CDR3aa: CASSLLLADTDTQYF
v_gene: TRBV27; CDR3aa: CASSLIPTGGLYEQYF
v_gene: TRBV28; CDR3aa: CASSPNLAKNIQYF
v_gene: TRBV5-1; CDR3aa: CASSRTGGREKLFF
v_gene: TRBV6-5; CDR3aa: CASSYSTGGTGELFF
v_gene: TRBV2; CDR3aa: CASSERSGGRADEQYF
v_gene: TRBV28; CDR3aa: CASSWSSGANVLTF
v_gene: TRBV7-8; CDR3aa: CATVRGNEETQYF
v_gene: TRBV6-1; CDR3aa: CASSEEQGWHQPQHF
v_gene: TRBV6-5; CDR3aa: CASSYSRQGLYGYTF
v_gene: TRBV2; CDR3aa: CASRVGSYNEQFF
v_gene: TRBV11-2; CDR3aa: CASSLDRDQPQHF
v_gene: TRBV29-1; CDR3aa: CSVRTGGLETQYF
v_gene: TRBV5-1; CDR3aa: CASSSSVNTGELFF
v_gene: TRBV7-8; CDR3aa: CASSGGQGAGAFF
v_gene: TRBV5-1; CDR3aa: CASSLVGMNTEAFF
v_gene: TRBV5-1; CDR3aa: CASSSEADTQYF
v_gene: TRBV19; CDR3aa: CASSIENRPGHGYTF
v_gene: TRBV28; CDR3aa: CASSYRDNSYNEQFF
v_gene: TRBV18; CDR3aa: CASSPLGTDLSPGNTIYF
v_gene: TRBV19; CDR3aa: CASSTDRRTEAFF
v_gene: TRBV6-5; CDR3aa: CASSYSAGSSYEQYF
v_gene: TRBV6-1; CDR3aa: CASSERASGNDEQFF
v_gene: TRBV7-8; CDR3aa: CASSLGLAGFYNEQFF
v_gene: TRBV19; CDR3aa: CASSIDFRARLNYGYTF
v_gene: TRBV11-2; CDR3aa: CASSASWTGSGNTIYF
v_gene: TRBV19; CDR3aa: CASSIAPEVFLETQYF
v_gene: TRBV5-1; CDR3aa: CASSRGWANYGYTF
v_gene: TRBV30; CDR3aa: CAWSVGVAVEQFF
v_gene: TRBV7-2; CDR3aa: CASSSNAGFGNEQFF